This T cell receptor beta chain was obtained from a study of blood T cell repertoires in COVID-19. The wider study: Samples taken during acute and convalescent COVID-19 were collected in the United States, Italy and Spain. The analysed material was cDNA or gDNA that came from T cells, B-cell-depleted T cells, or PBMCs.

V lost 4 bases and J lost 9, with 10 bases in between. Looked up from germline, CDR1 is SGHTA and CDR2 is FQGTGA. The CDR3 loop spans 12 amino acids. In the source study's methods: Estimation of nucleated cell counts was performed using reference gene primer amplification. Profiling relied on immunoSEQ multiplex PCR, and the TCRdb table lists in-frame clones only, not all of them. V and J calls and clone size come straight from that table; D and trimming were deduced from the DNA. Of 150,000 to 200,000 clones listed, around nine tenths are singletons. This TCR was recovered from a woman aged 18-30 years who had recovered from COVID-19. The gene calls are TRBV7-3 and TRBJ2-1; no definite D call. The material sequenced was peripheral blood. The CDR3 sequence: CASSSQFGEQFF. CDR3 DNA: TGTGCCAGCAGCTCCCAATTCGGTGAGCAGTTCTTC.